The rows below give T cell receptor beta chains drawn from one sample of a study of shared clonotypes between healthy human individuals. Clones were read by immunoSEQ multiplex PCR, and TCRdb kept only the in-frame ones, dropping some. The repertoire holds 190,000 or so clones, with approximately 60% as singletons. Sequences were obtained from memory CD4+ T cells sorted from blood. These TCRs come from a man aged 25 to 40 in good health. The CDR3 runs from the conserved cysteine through the conserved F or W. Each record gives: clone size, D gene, J gene, V gene, CDR3 DNA, CDR3 protein. The D gene is left open where the match is weak. The size entry is marked missing in some rows and otherwise reads once, few, many or a size class.

few | TRBD1 | TRBJ2-7 | TRBV4-2 | TGTGCCAGCAGCCAAGAATTGGGGACAGGGGGTCACGAGCAGTACTTC | CASSQELGTGGHEQYF
. | TRBD1 | TRBJ1-1 | TRBV30 | TGTGCCTATCGGACAGGGACGAACACTGAAGCTTTCTTT | CAYRTGTNTEAFF
. | . | TRBJ2-3 | TRBV5-4 | TGTGCCAGCAGCCTATCGGGGCGGAGCTTCACAGATACGCAGTATTTT | CASSLSGRSFTDTQYF
few | . | TRBJ1-1 | TRBV2 | TGTGCCAGCAGAGTAGATCTGAACACTGAAGCTTTCTTT | CASRVDLNTEAFF
. | TRBD2 | TRBJ2-7 | TRBV7-9 | TGTGCCAGCACCCACGTCGGACTGGCGGGAGCCCACGAGCAGTACTTC | CASTHVGLAGAHEQYF
. | TRBD2 | TRBJ2-7 | TRBV5-4 | TGTGCCAGCAGCATCAATAGCGGGAGGACCTACGAGCAGTACTTC | CASSINSGRTYEQYF
. | . | TRBJ2-1 | TRBV30 | TGTGCCCGCGTCGGACAAGGGGGGAATGAGCAGTTCTTC | CARVGQGGNEQFF
. | TRBD2 | TRBJ2-1 | TRBV5-4 | TGTGCCAGCAGCTTGGTGGCTAGCGGGCTAGACAAGCTACCTAACAATGAGCAGTTCTTC | CASSLVASGLDKLPNNEQFF
many | . | TRBJ2-1 | TRBV11-2 | TGTGCCAGCAGCCCGGGACCAAGGAAGTATGAGCAGTTCTTC | CASSPGPRKYEQFF
. | . | TRBJ2-7 | TRBV2 | TGTGCCAGCAGTGAATGGGGTCTCCTCGAGCAGTACTTC | CASSEWGLLEQYF
. | . | TRBJ1-1 | TRBV7-9 | TGTGCCAGCAGCTACCCGGGGCCCGCGATCACTGAAGCTTTCTTT | CASSYPGPAITEAFF
few | TRBD1 | TRBJ2-7 | TRBV29-1 | TGCAGCGTCCGAGGACAGGGTCGGTACGAGCAGTACTTC | CSVRGQGRYEQYF
. | . | TRBJ2-1 | TRBV10-3 | TGTGCCATCAGTGTAGGCAGCCCCGATGAGCAGTTCTTC | CAISVGSPDEQFF
. | . | TRBJ1-5 | TRBV7-2 | TGTGCCAGCAGCTTACGGGGAAACCAGCCCCAGCATTTT | CASSLRGNQPQHF
. | . | TRBJ1-4 | TRBV5-1 | TGCGCCAGCAGTACGAGGGATTTCATGGGAAAACTGTTTTTT | CASSTRDFMGKLFF
. | TRBD2 | TRBJ2-2 | TRBV7-6 | TGTGCCAGCAGCTTATTAGCGGGAACTATGACCGGGGAGCTGTTTTTT | CASSLLAGTMTGELFF
. | . | TRBJ2-1 | TRBV28 | TGTGCCACCCGCGAGGGCATCGGTTACAATGAGCAGTTCTTC | CATREGIGYNEQFF
. | . | TRBJ2-1 | TRBV5-1 | TGCGCCAGCAGGATGGACGACGACTACAATGAGCAGTTCTTC | CASRMDDDYNEQFF
. | . | TRBJ2-2 | TRBV30 | TGTGCCTGGAGTGTAGGACGAGGCGGGGAGCTGTTTTTT | CAWSVGRGGELFF
. | . | TRBJ2-3 | TRBV5-1 | TGCGCCAGCAGCTTGTCAGTGACAGATACGCAGTATTTT | CASSLSVTDTQYF
. | . | TRBJ2-7 | TRBV5-1 | TGCGCCAGCAGCTTAGTGGGTACACCCTACGAGCAGTACTTC | CASSLVGTPYEQYF
. | TRBD2 | TRBJ2-5 | TRBV2 | TGTGCCAGCAGCGGGACTAGCGGAAGGCTGGAGACCCAGTACTTC | CASSGTSGRLETQYF
. | TRBD1 | TRBJ2-7 | TRBV7-6 | TGTGCCAGCAGCCCTCAACGCCGGACAGGCGCCAACGAGCAGTACTTC | CASSPQRRTGANEQYF
few | . | TRBJ2-5 | TRBV5-4 | TGTGCCAGCAGCTTGGAATGGGCAGAAGAGACCCAGTACTTC | CASSLEWAEETQYF
once | TRBD2 | TRBJ2-1 | TRBV9 | TGTGCCAGCAGGCGTGGTACTAGCGGGGGGTTGGGTCACAATGAGCAGTTCTTC | CASRRGTSGGLGHNEQFF
. | . | TRBJ2-7 | TRBV7-9 | TGTGCCAGCAGCTTCTCTACGCTGGACCTCTACGAGCAGTACTTC | CASSFSTLDLYEQYF
. | . | TRBJ2-3 | TRBV28 | TGTGCCAGCAGTTTATGGACGAGCACAGATACGCAGTATTTT | CASSLWTSTDTQYF
few | . | TRBJ2-5 | TRBV10-2 | TGCGCCAGCAGTGAGTCCCAGGGGGAGACCCAGTACTTC | CASSESQGETQYF
. | . | TRBJ1-4 | TRBV11-3 | TGTGCCAGCAGCTTAGGGAGGGACAACTTGCCGTTTTTT | CASSLGRDNLPFF
few | TRBD1 | TRBJ2-7 | TRBV27 | TGTGCCACCCAATCCCAGGGACAGTACTCCTACGAGCAGTACTTC | CATQSQGQYSYEQYF
. | . | TRBJ1-1 | TRBV5-4 | TGTGCCAGCAGCTCTCGACGGAGCCCAGAAGCTTTCTTT | CASSSRRSPEAFF
. | . | TRBJ2-7 | TRBV27 | TGTGCCAGCAGTTCCCACTCCCCCTACGAAGAGATCCCCTACGAGCAGTACTTC | CASSSHSPYEEIPYEQYF
. | . | TRBJ2-3 | TRBV4-3 | TGCGCCAGCAGCCAACGACCGCCTGGCACAGATACGCAGTATTTT | CASSQRPPGTDTQYF
. | . | TRBJ1-3 | TRBV13 | TGTGCCAGCAGCAAAACCGGCCCTGGAAACACCATATATTTT | CASSKTGPGNTIYF
. | . | TRBJ1-5 | TRBV15 | TGTGCCACCAGCAGAGATCTACAATCAGGGTCCTGGCAGCCCCAGCATTTT | CATSRDLQSGSWQPQHF
. | . | TRBJ2-2 | TRBV10-1 | TGCGCCAGCACTCCCTTAGCCGGGACCGGGGAGCTGTTTTTT | CASTPLAGTGELFF